Below, 18 T cell receptor beta chains from the same sample are listed, as sequenced in a study of blood T cell repertoires in COVID-19. The assay was immunoSEQ multiplex PCR, and TCRdb's table has in-frame clones only and misses some. The table records 45,000 to 55,000 clones, roughly nine tenths of them present only once. The sequenced sample was peripheral blood. The receptors stem from a human donor in a cohort sampled during active COVID-19.

This rearrangement joins TRBV6-6 to TRBJ1-5, with 7 bases that match TRBD1. This CDR3 comprises 15 residues. CDR1 is MNHNY, CDR2 SVGAGI, per germline (reference sequence). V shed 3 bases and J 3 bases; nucleotides not matched to a gene: 5. The DNA for the CDR3 is TGTGCCAGCAGTTATCCAGGGGGGCACAATCAGCCCCAGCATTTT. Translated: CASSYPGGHNQPQHF.

The chain is built from TRBV30 and TRBJ1-4; maybe TRBD1 (5 bases). In germline, CDR1 is GTSNPN, CDR2 SVGIG (reference sequence). The V and J ends lost 4 bases and 11 bases respectively, with 11 bases between them. The CDR3 runs to 11 residues. The CDR3 nucleotides read TGTGCCTGGAATGGGGAGGGGAAACTGTTTTTT. It is translated as CAWNGEGKLFF. The variable domain in full, with the rest retrieved from reference TRBV30 and TRBJ1-4, is SQTIHQWPATLVQPVGSPLSLECTVEGTSNPNLYWYRQAAGRGLQLLFYSVGIGQISSEVPQNLSASRPQDRQFILSSKKLLLSDSGFYLCAWNGEGKLFFGSGTQLSVL.

The chain is built from TRBV12-3 or TRBV12-4 and TRBJ2-3; perhaps TRBD2 as D (6 bases). V gave up 8 bases and J gave up 1 base, with 10 bases separating them. The CDR3 totals 13 residues. The CDR3 coding sequence is TGTGCCAGCTCCGGGGGTCGCACAGATACGCAGTATTTT. It encodes CASSGGRTDTQYF.

The chain recombines TRBV5-1 with TRBJ1-2; 7 nucleotides align to TRBD1. CDR3 length equals 17 residues. V was pared by 0 bases and J by 5 bases, with 13 bases of the junction left unmatched. Germline assignment: CDR1 SGHRS and CDR2 YFSETQ. In DNA form, the CDR3 reads TGCGCCAGCAGCTTGGGACAGGGCGTACTTGGTGTGTATGGCTACACCTTC. It specifies CASSLGQGVLGVYGYTF.

On this clone itself: This specimen includes other DNA sequences encoding the same CDR3. The gene calls are TRBV6-5 and TRBJ2-5; TRBD2 matches 7 bases. V gave up 3 bases and J gave up 6 bases; unmatched junction bases: 7. The CDR3 length is 14 residues. The germline CDR1 and CDR2 sequences are MNHEY and SVGAGI. For the CDR3, the DNA is TGTGCCAGCAGTTATGATGGCGGGAGAAAGACCCAGTACTTC. This gives the protein CASSYDGGRKTQYF.

The CDR3 DNA is TGCGCCAGCAGCTGGGTTAGCGGGAGTGGGTACGAGCAGTACTTC. It specifies CASSWVSGSGYEQYF. This sequence joins TRBV5-1 and TRBJ2-7; 9 bases line up with TRBD2. Germline assignment: CDR1 SGHRS and CDR2 YFSETQ. The CDR3 spans 15 residues. Trimming removed 3 bases from V and 4 bases from J; junction bases left unmatched: 8.

V is TRBV6-1 and J is TRBJ2-3; weak D call: TRBD1 (5 bases). Trimming removed 2 bases from V and 0 bases from J, with 12 bases in between. Germline lookup yields CDR1 MNHNS and CDR2 SASEGT. This CDR3 has 16 amino acids. The CDR3: CASSEQGPSSTDTQYF. DNA of the CDR3: TGTGCCAGCAGTGAACAGGGTCCCTCTAGCACAGATACGCAGTATTTT.

This clone showed up just a few times. In the same sample, other DNA sequences code for this CDR3. The rearrangement links TRBV7-9 to TRBJ1-1, with TRBD1 identical over 7 bases. After removal of 1 base from V and 4 bases from J, the junction contained 0 bases not matched to a gene. This CDR3 is 13 amino acids long. CDR1 and CDR2 from the germline V gene are SEHNR and FQNEAQ (reference sequence). As DNA, the CDR3 is TGTGCCAGCAGCTTAGACAGGGGCACTGAAGCTTTCTTT. It specifies CASSLDRGTEAFF.

This sequence joins TRBV3-1 (or the pseudogene TRBV3-2) and TRBJ1-1; 11 bases map to TRBD1. The CDR3 runs 19 residues. Per the germline V gene, CDR1 is LGHDT and CDR2 is YNNKEL (reference sequence). V trimming: 0 bases; J trimming: 0 bases; junction bases outside the gene matches: 9. The CDR3 region has the DNA TGTGCCAGCAGCCAAGATTACGGGACAGGGGGTTTCATGAACACTGAAGCTTTCTTT. It codes for CASSQDYGTGGFMNTEAFF.

This chain joins TRBV4-3 and TRBJ1-1, with 9 bases aligning to TRBD1. V lost 1 base and J lost 2; bases outside the gene matches: 11. The CDR3 runs 18 residues. CDR1 is LGHNA, CDR2 YSLEER, per germline. The CDR3 sequence is CASSQGGVYRGLNTEAFF. CDR3 sequence (DNA): TGCGCCAGCAGCCAAGGGGGGGTGTACAGGGGGCTTAACACTGAAGCTTTCTTT.

The rearrangement uses TRBV30 and TRBJ1-1; D gene ambiguous. The CDR3 contains 14 residues. The V end was cut by 0 bases, the J end by 1 base, with 9 bases between. CDR1 is GTSNPN, CDR2 SVGIG, per germline (reference sequence). The DNA of the CDR3 is TGTGCCTGGAGTGTAACTCGGGGGAACACTGAAGCTTTCTTT. Translated: CAWSVTRGNTEAFF.

This clone was seen a few times. The chain has TRBV15 and TRBJ2-3, with TRBD2 matching over 8 bases. Germline CDR1 reads LNHNV; CDR2 reads YYDKDF (reference sequence). The CDR3 consists of 14 residues. The J segment lost 5 bases and the V segment lost 5 bases, leaving 6 bases of the junction unmatched. The CDR3 region is CATSSRGGQDTQYF. The DNA for the CDR3 is TGTGCCACCAGCTCTCGGGGGGGCCAAGATACGCAGTATTTT.

The chain joins TRBV19 to TRBJ2-2; TRBD1 matches 7 bases. V lost 4 bases and J lost 4; bases outside the gene matches: 6. The CDR3 length is 15 residues. Looked up from germline, CDR1 is LNHDA and CDR2 is SQIVND (reference sequence). In nucleotides, the CDR3 is TGTGCCAGTAGTACACTCGACAGGGCCACCGGGGAGCTGTTTTTT. As protein: CASSTLDRATGELFF. Drawing the rest from reference TRBV19 and TRBJ2-2, the complete variable domain is DGGITQSPKYLFRKEGQNVTLSCEQNLNHDAMYWYRQDPGQGLRLIYYSQIVNDFQKGDIAEGYSVSREKKESFPLTVTSAQKNPTAFYLCASSTLDRATGELFFGEGSRLTVL.

The V gene is TRBV27, the J gene TRBJ1-2; D not resolved. V was pared by 0 bases and J by 4 bases, with 9 bases between. The CDR3 loop spans 14 amino acids. Germline V gene lookup returns CDR1 MNHEY and CDR2 SMNVEV (reference sequence). The CDR3 bases are TGTGCCAGCAGTTTATCGTCCACGGGCTATGGCTACACCTTC. This gives the protein CASSLSSTGYGYTF.

The chain uses TRBV5-1 and TRBJ1-2; TRBD1 matches at 8 bases. Trimming at V came to 0 bases and at J to 8 bases, leaving 6 bases not matched to a gene. The V gene's germline CDR1 is SGHRS and CDR2 YFSETQ. The CDR3 extends over 14 amino acids. The chain's CDR3 is CASSLAGQGWGYTF. The CDR3 DNA reads TGCGCCAGCAGCTTGGCCGGACAGGGATGGGGCTACACCTTC.

This clone is a singleton in its sample. The rearrangement links TRBV7-2 to TRBJ1-4; D unresolved. The length of the CDR3 is 16 residues. Germline values: CDR1 SGHTA, CDR2 FQGNSA. V dropped 1 base and J dropped 3 bases, with 12 bases sitting between them. Here the CDR3 reads CASSLVVTRPNEKLFF. The CDR3 DNA sequence: TGTGCCAGCAGCTTAGTGGTGACAAGACCTAATGAAAAACTGTTTTTT. The full variable domain, rest sourced from reference TRBV7-2 and TRBJ1-4, is GAGVSQSPSNKVTEKGKDVELRCDPISGHTALYWYRQSLGQGLEFLIYFQGNSAPDKSGLPSDRFSAERTGGSVSTLTIQRTQQEDSAVYLCASSLVVTRPNEKLFFGSGTQLSVL.

The J gene is TRBJ2-1, the V gene TRBV7-2; maybe TRBD1 (6 bases). CDR1 SGHTA and CDR2 FQGNSA come from the germline V gene. V was clipped by 3 bases and J by 3 bases, with 9 bases between them. The length of the CDR3 is 14 residues. The CDR3 is CASSFTGSYNEQFF. The CDR3 nucleotides read TGTGCCAGCAGCTTTACAGGGAGCTACAATGAGCAGTTCTTC.

In DNA form, the CDR3 reads TGTGCCAGCAGTACGGACAGGGCGGCTAGCACAGATACGCAGTATTTT. Translation gives CASSTDRAASTDTQYF. This chain links TRBV27 with TRBJ2-3; TRBD1 aligns across 8 bases. The CDR3 totals 16 residues. V gave up 5 bases and J gave up 0 bases; unmatched junction bases: 7. Per germline, CDR1 MNHEY and CDR2 SMNVEV (reference sequence).